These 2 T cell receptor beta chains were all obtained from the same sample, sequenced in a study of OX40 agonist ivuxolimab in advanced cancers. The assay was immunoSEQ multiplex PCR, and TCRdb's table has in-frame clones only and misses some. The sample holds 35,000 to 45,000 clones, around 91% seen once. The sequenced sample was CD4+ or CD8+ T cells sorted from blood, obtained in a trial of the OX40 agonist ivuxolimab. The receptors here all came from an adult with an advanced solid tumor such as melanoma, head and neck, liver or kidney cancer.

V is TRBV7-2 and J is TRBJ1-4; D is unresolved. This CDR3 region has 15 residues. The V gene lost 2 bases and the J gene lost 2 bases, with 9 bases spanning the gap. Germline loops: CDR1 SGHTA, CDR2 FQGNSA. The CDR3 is CASSLTWGTNEKLFF. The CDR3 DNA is TGTGCCAGCAGCTTAACTTGGGGTACTAATGAAAAACTGTTTTTT.

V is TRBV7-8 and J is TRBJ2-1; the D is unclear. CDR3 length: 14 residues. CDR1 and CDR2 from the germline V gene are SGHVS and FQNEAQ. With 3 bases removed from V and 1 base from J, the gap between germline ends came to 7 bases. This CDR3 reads CASSLGSSYNEQFF. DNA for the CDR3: TGTGCCAGCAGCTTGGGCTCTTCCTACAATGAGCAGTTCTTC. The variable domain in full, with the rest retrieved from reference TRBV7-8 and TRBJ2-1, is GAGVSQSPRYKVAKRGQDVALRCDPISGHVSLFWYQQALGQGPEFLTYFQNEAQLDKSGLPSDRFFAERPEGSVSTLKIQRTQQEDSAVYLCASSLGSSYNEQFFGPGTRLTVL.